Below, 30 T cell receptor beta chains from the same sample are listed, as sequenced in a study of molecular identifiers for immune sequencing clone quantification. MiXCR was run by TCRdb on the PCR reads, yielding one entry per CDR3 protein. The sample shows nearly 650,000 distinct CDR3 sequences, approximately 24% of them seen only once. Sequencing was performed on naive CD8+ T cells from blood, with Jurkat cell RNA spiked in. Subset meaning: FACS-sorted CD8+CD4-CCR7+CD45RA+ naive T cells. The receptors shown here come from a human donor in good health. Some libraries in this study had Jurkat cell RNA spiked in.

This clonotype was recorded a few times. The chain combines TRBV3-1 with TRBJ2-7; D remains unclear. Deletions cut 3 bases from V and 3 bases from J, with 9 bases between. The CDR3 loop spans 13 amino acids. The germline V gene encodes CDR1 LGHDT and CDR2 YNNKEL (reference sequence). The CDR3 spells CASSHSGFYEQYF. CDR3 in DNA: TGTGCCAGCAGCCATTCGGGTTTCTACGAGCAGTACTTC.

CDR3 bases: TGTGCCAGCAGCCAGACTAGCAGGAAAGCCTACGAGCAGTACTTC. Encoded protein: CASSQTSRKAYEQYF. This chain links TRBV13 with TRBJ2-7, with 7 positions matching TRBD2. The germline gives CDR1 PRHDT, CDR2 FYEKMQ (reference sequence). The CDR3 runs 15 residues. V dropped 5 bases and J dropped 2; count of bases not matched to a gene: 9.

The table lists this clonotype with many counts. This chain's CDR3 is CASSLVGGFGGTQYF. CDR3 sequence (DNA): TGTGCCAGCAGCTTAGTGGGGGGGTTTGGTGGTACGCAGTATTTT. J is TRBJ2-3 and V is TRBV7-2, with 7 bases matching TRBD2. The CDR3 length is 15 residues. J gave up 8 bases and V 1 base, and 9 bases lay outside the gene matches. Germline assignment: CDR1 SGHTA and CDR2 FQGNSA.

This rearrangement joins TRBV7-6 to TRBJ1-4; D is possibly TRBD1 (5 bases). The germline V gene has CDR1 SGHVS and CDR2 FNYEAQ. The V and J ends lost 1 base and 0 bases respectively, with 12 bases between them. There are 17 residues in the CDR3. CDR3 sequence: CASSLGPGLATNEKLFF. CDR3 coding DNA: TGTGCCAGCAGCTTAGGTCCAGGGCTGGCAACTAATGAAAAACTGTTTTTT.

The chain uses TRBV11-2 and TRBJ1-2; D remains unclear. The CDR3 runs 16 residues. Trimming pared 0 bases from V and 8 bases from J, leaving 19 bases between. Germline CDR1 SGHAT, CDR2 FQNNGV. The CDR3 loop reads CASSLDLGGISSGYTF. The CDR3 DNA is TGTGCCAGCAGCTTAGATTTGGGTGGCATCTCGTCCGGCTACACCTTC.

Notes on this clonotype: This likely comes from a read error, as the CDR3 has no conserved phenylalanine or tryptophan at its end. The CDR3 region has the DNA TGTGCCAGCAGCCTCACAGGGAGAGCAGTAGATCAGCCCCAGCATTCT. Encoded protein: CASSLTGRAVDQPQHS. The chain combines TRBV27 with TRBJ1-5; a weak D match, TRBD1 (6 bases). The CDR3 spans 16 residues. Trimming shortened V by 6 bases and J by 5 bases, and 20 bases separated the two germline ends. The germline gives CDR1 MNHEY, CDR2 SMNVEV (reference sequence).

This clonotype was counted at least ten times. This chain uses TRBV28 with TRBJ1-5; a possible D gene is TRBD1 (6 bases). Germline assignment: CDR1 MDHEN and CDR2 SYDVKM. CDR3 length equals 14 residues. V shed 3 bases and J shed 4 bases, with 10 bases lying between them. This chain's CDR3 is CASSFRGANQPQHF. DNA for the CDR3: TGTGCCAGCAGTTTCCGGGGGGCGAATCAGCCCCAGCATTTT.

V usage is TRBV19 and J usage is TRBJ2-1; no definite D call. Trimming took off 0 bases at V and 6 bases at J, with 3 bases between the two ends. CDR3 size: 12 residues. Germline assignment: CDR1 LNHDA and CDR2 SQIVND (reference sequence). For the CDR3, the DNA is TGTGCCAGTAGTATAGACTTCAATGAGCAGTTCTTC. It specifies CASSIDFNEQFF.

This clonotype was detected once. The junction departs from the called germline gene at one end, perhaps through a read error. The rearrangement uses TRBV27 and TRBJ2-3; D might be TRBD1 (5 bases). Per germline, CDR1 MNHEY and CDR2 SMNVEV (reference sequence). The CDR3 has 15 amino acids. For the CDR3, the DNA is TGTGCCAGCAGTTTTGGTTCGTGGGGCACAGATGCGCAGTATTTT. It yields the protein CASSFGSWGTDAQYF.

There are a few counts of this clonotype. The V call is TRBV9, the J call TRBJ2-2, with 7 bases lining up with TRBD1. With 0 bases clipped from V and 7 bases from J, the junction kept 3 bases outside the gene matches. Germline CDR1 is SGDLS and CDR2 is YYNGEE. This CDR3 comprises 14 residues. CDR3 bases: TGTGCCAGCAGCGTAGGACAGGGCGGCGGGGAGCTGTTTTTT. It is translated as CASSVGQGGGELFF.

A few counts support this clonotype. The rearrangement joins TRBV19 to TRBJ2-3; D remains ambiguous. From germline, CDR1 is LNHDA and CDR2 SQIVND (reference sequence). This CDR3 comprises 13 residues. Trimming pared 9 bases from V and 3 bases from J, leaving 13 bases between. This CDR3 reads CASGWAVTDTQYF. CDR3 bases: TGTGCCAGCGGGTGGGCGGTGACAGATACGCAGTATTTT. Looking up the rest from reference TRBV19 and TRBJ2-3 gives the full variable domain: DGGITQSPKYLFRKEGQNVTLSCEQNLNHDAMYWYRQDPGQGLRLIYYSQIVNDFQKGDIAEGYSVSREKKESFPLTVTSAQKNPTAFYLCASGWAVTDTQYFGPGTRLTVL.

The sample holds many counts of this clonotype. The CDR3 is CASSLSTGDEQYF. In DNA, the CDR3 is TGTGCCAGCAGCCTTAGCACAGGGGATGAGCAGTACTTC. The V gene is TRBV11-2, the J gene TRBJ2-7; the match to TRBD1 covers 7 bases. V shed 5 bases, J shed 7 bases, and the junction held 8 bases outside the gene matches. The length of the CDR3 is 13 residues. CDR1 SGHAT and CDR2 FQNNGV come from the germline V gene. Using reference TRBV11-2 and TRBJ2-7 for the parts outside the CDR3, the full variable domain is EAGVAQSPRYKIIEKRQSVAFWCNPISGHATLYWYQQILGQGPKLLIQFQNNGVVDDSQLPKDRFSAERLKGVDSTLKIQPAKLEDSAVYLCASSLSTGDEQYFGPGTRLTVT.

The chain couples TRBV7-9 to TRBJ2-1; tentatively, D is TRBD2 (6 bases). The CDR3 is 18 residues long. Trimming removed 2 bases from V and 0 bases from J, with 17 bases in between. The germline V gene has CDR1 SEHNR and CDR2 FQNEAQ (reference sequence). The CDR3 DNA is TGTGCCAGCAGCTTAACTCGCACGGGGGAAAGCTCCTACAATGAGCAGTTCTTC. Amino acid sequence: CASSLTRTGESSYNEQFF.

The rearrangement uses TRBV3-2 and TRBJ2-2; no DNA check was done on the table's D call, TRBD1. TRBV3-2 is given as a pseudogene. The CDR3 sequence is 14 residues long. In DNA form, the CDR3 reads TGTGCCAGCAGCGGACAGGACTGCACCGGGGAGCTGTTTTTT. Translation gives CASSGQDCTGELFF.

V gene TRBV19 combines with J gene TRBJ1-1; unclear D gene. V was clipped by 8 bases and J by 8 bases, with 12 bases between them. The CDR3 runs to 11 residues. CDR1 and CDR2 (germline): LNHDA, SQIVND (reference sequence). The DNA for the CDR3 is TGTGCCAGTTTGAGCTCTTTCGAAGCTTTCTTT. Its translation is CASLSSFEAFF.

The V and J genes are TRBV12-5 and TRBJ2-7, with 9 bases fitting TRBD1. The V and J ends lost 2 bases and 6 bases, in that order; junction bases with no gene match: 14. CDR1 and CDR2 from the germline V gene are LGHNT and FRNRAP. This CDR3 has 17 amino acids. The CDR3 protein is CASGLPCYRGRKSEQYF. The CDR3 bases are TGTGCTAGTGGTTTGCCTTGCTACAGGGGGCGCAAGTCCGAGCAGTACTTC.

About this clonotype: It may be a read error: a sequence one base away is much more abundant. This chain joins TRBV5-1 and TRBJ2-3; D possibly corresponds to TRBD1 (5 bases). The CDR3 runs to 16 residues. Looked up from germline, CDR1 is SGHRS and CDR2 is YFSETQ. The CDR3 DNA follows: TGCGCCAGCAGCTTGGAATTCGGCAGGGCGGTGGGTACGCGGTATTTT. Protein sequence: CASSLEFGRAVGTRYF.

The chain recombines TRBV9 with TRBJ1-6, with TRBD1 matching 7 bases. This CDR3 has 14 residues. Germline values: CDR1 SGDLS, CDR2 YYNGEE. With V trimmed by 0 bases and J by 7 bases, 1 base remained unmatched. The CDR3, as DNA: TGTGCCAGCAGCGTAGGGACAGGAAATTCACCCCTCCACTTT. Its translation: CASSVGTGNSPLHF.

Note on this clonotype: With a much larger clone just one base away, this may be a read error. The V gene is TRBV7-9, the J gene TRBJ2-3, with D perhaps TRBD2 (6 bases). Germline V CDR1 and CDR2: SEHNR, FQNEAQ (reference sequence). The CDR3 loop spans 16 amino acids. The CDR3 bases are TGTGCCAACAGCTTAGCGGTGGGCGGACACACAGATACGCAGTATTTT. Encoded protein: CANSLAVGGHTDTQYF.

The chain has TRBV7-9 and TRBJ1-2; maybe TRBD1 (5 bases). The length of the CDR3 is 15 residues. Germline V gives CDR1 SEHNR, CDR2 FQNEAQ (reference sequence). With 8 bases removed from V and 4 bases from J, the gap between germline ends came to 20 bases. The CDR3 is CASAPRQGVRYGYTF. CDR3 sequence (DNA): TGTGCCAGCGCCCCACGCCAGGGAGTCCGCTATGGCTACACCTTC.

Only a few counts were recorded for this clonotype. The rearrangement uses TRBV28 and TRBJ2-3, with 7 nucleotides matching TRBD2. V lost 5 bases and J lost 8; bases outside the gene matches: 7. CDR3 length: 13 residues. CDR1 is MDHEN, CDR2 SYDVKM, per germline. CDR3 region: CASSPRGDGTQYF. In nucleotides, the CDR3 is TGTGCCAGCAGTCCCCGGGGGGACGGTACGCAGTATTTT.

This clonotype was recorded once. The chain combines TRBV12-3 or TRBV12-4 with TRBJ2-7, with a weak D call TRBD2 (6 bases). Trimming stripped 7 bases from V and 1 base from J, with 14 bases between. The CDR3 consists of 14 residues. The CDR3 loop reads CASTVGGPSYEQYF. The CDR3, as DNA: TGTGCCAGCACCGTGGGAGGCCCATCCTACGAGCAGTACTTC.

Regarding this clonotype: This could be a read error, since a much larger clone is one nucleotide away. The CDR3 ends on some other residue instead of the conserved phenylalanine or tryptophan, so this is likely a read error. The chain recombines TRBV6-5 with TRBJ2-1; D perhaps matches TRBD1 (7 bases). This CDR3 comprises 13 residues. Germline V CDR1 and CDR2: MNHEY, SVGAGI. V was cut by 7 bases and J by 9 bases, with 16 bases left in between. The CDR3 nucleotides read TGTGCCAGCACCGCGCAGGGGGGTTTTGAGCAGTTCCTC. The encoded protein is CASTAQGGFEQFL.

The V and J genes are TRBV30 and TRBJ2-3, with 9 bases that match TRBD2. CDR3 size: 15 residues. Trimming cost V 3 bases and J 6 bases; bases outside gene matches: 10. Looked up from germline, CDR1 is GTSNPN and CDR2 is SVGIG (reference sequence). The CDR3 nucleotides are TGTGCCTGGAGCCCGGGACTAGCCCCGGGGGATACGCAGTATTTT. This sequence encodes CAWSPGLAPGDTQYF.

Concerning this clonotype: Possible read error: a much larger clone is one base away. The gene calls are TRBV20-1 and TRBJ2-4; D perhaps matches TRBD1 (5 bases). The CDR3 has 14 amino acids. In germline, CDR1 is DFQATT, CDR2 SNEGSKA (reference sequence). With 0 bases removed from V and 9 bases from J, the gap between germline ends came to 15 bases. CDR3 residues: CSARDAGPYPIQYF. In DNA, the CDR3 is TGCAGTGCTAGAGATGCAGGGCCATACCCCATTCAGTACTTC.

This rearrangement joins TRBV6-2 or TRBV6-3 to TRBJ1-2; no clear D. The CDR3 runs to 13 residues. Trimming shortened V by 0 bases and J by 6 bases, and 8 bases separated the two germline ends. Germline lookup yields CDR1 MNHEY and CDR2 SVGEGT. DNA for the CDR3: TGTGCCAGCAGTTACTCGGTTGGGGATGGCTACACCTTC. Protein: CASSYSVGDGYTF.

This clonotype was observed many times. The chain employs TRBV20-1 and TRBJ2-4; D ambiguous. The CDR3 loop spans 13 amino acids. V was clipped by 3 bases and J by 2 bases, with 8 bases between them. Germline assignment: CDR1 DFQATT and CDR2 SNEGSKA (reference sequence). The CDR3 spells CSASPPTKNIQYF. The CDR3 DNA sequence: TGCAGTGCTAGTCCGCCCACCAAAAACATTCAGTACTTC.

This clonotype occurred a few times. The CDR3 is CASNHPSGPSYNEQFF. CDR3 sequence (DNA): TGTGCCAGCAATCATCCTAGCGGGCCTTCCTACAATGAGCAGTTCTTC. The chain uses TRBV6-1 and TRBJ2-1; 8 nucleotides line up with TRBD2. The CDR3 covers 16 residues. V was pared by 7 bases and J by 1 base, with 9 bases of the junction left unmatched. The germline CDR1 and CDR2 sequences are MNHNS and SASEGT.

Ten or more counts support this clonotype. J is TRBJ1-4 and V is TRBV29-1; no definite D call. CDR1 is SQVTM and CDR2 is ANQGSEA in the germline V gene. The CDR3 consists of 11 residues. V was clipped by 8 bases and J by 3 bases, with 7 bases between them. CDR3 sequence (DNA): TGCAGCTTGGGAGCTAATGAAAAACTGTTTTTT. Its protein is CSLGANEKLFF.

This clonotype was counted between two and nine times. The chain joins TRBV6-1 to TRBJ2-7; weak D call: TRBD1 (6 bases). CDR1 and CDR2 (germline): MNHNS, SASEGT. Deletions cut 1 base from V and 3 bases from J, with 13 bases between. CDR3 length equals 15 residues. The CDR3 is CASSEGTGSRYEQYF. CDR3 sequence (DNA): TGTGCCAGCAGTGAAGGAACAGGGTCCCGCTACGAGCAGTACTTC.